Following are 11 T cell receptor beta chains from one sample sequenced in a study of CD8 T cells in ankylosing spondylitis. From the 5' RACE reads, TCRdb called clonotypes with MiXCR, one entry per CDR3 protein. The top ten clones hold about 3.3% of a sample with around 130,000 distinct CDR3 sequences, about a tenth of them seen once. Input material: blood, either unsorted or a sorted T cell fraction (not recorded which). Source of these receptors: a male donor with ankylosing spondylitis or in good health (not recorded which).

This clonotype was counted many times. Here the CDR3 reads CASSRTGGGEKLFF. The CDR3 coding sequence is TGCGCCAGCAGCCGGACAGGGGGTGGAGAAAAACTGTTTTTT. The chain has TRBV5-1 and TRBJ1-4; 10 bases match TRBD1. Trimming took 4 bases from V and 8 from J; bases not matched to a gene: 5. This CDR3 is 14 amino acids long. Per the germline V gene, CDR1 is SGHRS and CDR2 is YFSETQ.

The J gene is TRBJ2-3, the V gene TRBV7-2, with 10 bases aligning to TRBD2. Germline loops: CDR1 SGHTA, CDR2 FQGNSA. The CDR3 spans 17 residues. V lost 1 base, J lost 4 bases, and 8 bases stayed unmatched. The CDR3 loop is CASSLVGLAGVADTQYF. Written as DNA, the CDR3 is TGTGCCAGCAGCTTAGTAGGGCTAGCGGGAGTCGCAGATACGCAGTATTTT.

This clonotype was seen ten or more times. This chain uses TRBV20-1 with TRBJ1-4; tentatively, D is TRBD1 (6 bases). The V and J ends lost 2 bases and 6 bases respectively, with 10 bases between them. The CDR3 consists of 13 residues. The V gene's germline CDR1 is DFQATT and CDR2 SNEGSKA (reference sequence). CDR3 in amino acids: CSARRGADEKLFF. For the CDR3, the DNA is TGCAGTGCTAGAAGGGGGGCGGATGAAAAACTGTTTTTT.

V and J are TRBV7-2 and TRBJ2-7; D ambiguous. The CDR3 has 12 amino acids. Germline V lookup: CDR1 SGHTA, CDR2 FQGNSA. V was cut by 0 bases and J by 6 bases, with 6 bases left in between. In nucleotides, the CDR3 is TGTGCCAGCAGCTTAGCTCAACGCGAGCAGTACTTC. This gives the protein CASSLAQREQYF.

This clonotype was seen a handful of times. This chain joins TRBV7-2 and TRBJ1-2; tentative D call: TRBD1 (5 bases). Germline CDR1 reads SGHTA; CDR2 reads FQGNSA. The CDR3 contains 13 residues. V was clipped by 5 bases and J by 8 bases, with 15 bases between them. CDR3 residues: CASSLQGASGYTF. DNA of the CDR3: TGTGCCAGCAGCCTCCAGGGTGCTAGCGGCTACACCTTC.

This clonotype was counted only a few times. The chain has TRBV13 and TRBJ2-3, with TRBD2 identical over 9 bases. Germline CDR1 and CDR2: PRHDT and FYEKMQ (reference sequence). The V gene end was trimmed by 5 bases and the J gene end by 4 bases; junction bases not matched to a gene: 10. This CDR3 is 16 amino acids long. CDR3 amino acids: CASSEPGGRAPDTQYF. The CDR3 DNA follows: TGTGCCAGCAGCGAGCCTGGCGGGAGGGCGCCAGATACGCAGTATTTT.

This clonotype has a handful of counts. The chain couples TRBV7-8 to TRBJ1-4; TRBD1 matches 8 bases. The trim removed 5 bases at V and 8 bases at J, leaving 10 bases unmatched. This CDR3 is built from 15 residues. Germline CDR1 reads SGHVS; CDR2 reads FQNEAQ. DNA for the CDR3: TGTGCCAGCAGCCAACGTCAGGGGGCCTGGGAAAAACTGTTTTTT. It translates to CASSQRQGAWEKLFF.

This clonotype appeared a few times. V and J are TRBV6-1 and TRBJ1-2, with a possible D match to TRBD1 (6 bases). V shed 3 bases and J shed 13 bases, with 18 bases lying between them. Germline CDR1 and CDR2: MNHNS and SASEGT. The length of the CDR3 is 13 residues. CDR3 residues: CASSDRSGVNRTF. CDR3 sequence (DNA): TGTGCCAGCAGTGATCGGTCAGGGGTTAATCGCACCTTC.

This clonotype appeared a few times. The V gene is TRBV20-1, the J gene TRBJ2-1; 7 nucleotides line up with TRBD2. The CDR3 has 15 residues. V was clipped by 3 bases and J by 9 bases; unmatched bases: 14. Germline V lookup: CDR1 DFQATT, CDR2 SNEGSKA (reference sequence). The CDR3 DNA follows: TGCAGTGCTAGCCGAGCGGGAAGGTGGGACGGTGAGCAGTTCTTC. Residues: CSASRAGRWDGEQFF.

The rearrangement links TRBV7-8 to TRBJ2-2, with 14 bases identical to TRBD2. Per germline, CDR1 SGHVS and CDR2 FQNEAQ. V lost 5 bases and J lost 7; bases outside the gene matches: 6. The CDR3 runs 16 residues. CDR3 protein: CASSTRLAGGLGELFF. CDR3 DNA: TGTGCCAGCAGCACCCGACTAGCGGGAGGGCTCGGGGAGCTGTTTTTT.

CDR3 region: CANRKLRGDYNEQFF. CDR3 in DNA: TGTGCCAACAGAAAATTAAGGGGAGACTACAATGAGCAGTTCTTC. This chain uses TRBV6-2 or TRBV6-3 with TRBJ2-1, with D tentatively TRBD1 or TRBD2 (5 bases each). CDR3 length: 15 amino acids. Germline values: CDR1 MNHEY, CDR2 SVGEGT. The V and J ends lost 10 bases and 3 bases respectively, with 19 bases between them.